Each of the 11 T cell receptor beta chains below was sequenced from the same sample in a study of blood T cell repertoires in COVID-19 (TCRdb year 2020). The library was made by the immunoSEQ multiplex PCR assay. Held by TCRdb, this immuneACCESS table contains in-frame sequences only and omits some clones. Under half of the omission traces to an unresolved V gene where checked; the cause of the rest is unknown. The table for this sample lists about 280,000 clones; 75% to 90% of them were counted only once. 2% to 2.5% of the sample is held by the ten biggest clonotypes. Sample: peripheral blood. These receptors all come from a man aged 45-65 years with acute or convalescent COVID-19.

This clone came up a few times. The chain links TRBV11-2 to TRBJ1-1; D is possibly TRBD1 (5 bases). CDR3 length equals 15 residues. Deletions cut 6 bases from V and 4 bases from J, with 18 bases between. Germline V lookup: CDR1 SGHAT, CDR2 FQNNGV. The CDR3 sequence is CASSSIRGVGTEAFF. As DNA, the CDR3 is TGTGCCAGCAGTTCTATCCGGGGGGTAGGCACTGAAGCTTTCTTT.

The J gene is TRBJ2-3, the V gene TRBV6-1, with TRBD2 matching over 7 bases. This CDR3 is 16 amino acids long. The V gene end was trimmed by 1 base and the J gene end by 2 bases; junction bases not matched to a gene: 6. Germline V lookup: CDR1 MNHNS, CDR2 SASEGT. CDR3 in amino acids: CASSEGRRELTDTQYF. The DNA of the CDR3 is TGTGCCAGCAGTGAAGGCAGGCGGGAGCTCACAGATACGCAGTATTTT.

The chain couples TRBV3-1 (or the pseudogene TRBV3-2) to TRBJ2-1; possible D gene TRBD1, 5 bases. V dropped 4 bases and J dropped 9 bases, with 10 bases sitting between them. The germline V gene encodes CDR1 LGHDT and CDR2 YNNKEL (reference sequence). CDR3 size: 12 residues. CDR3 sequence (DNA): TGTGCCAGCAGCCGTAACAGGCTTGAGCAGTTCTTC. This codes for CASSRNRLEQFF.

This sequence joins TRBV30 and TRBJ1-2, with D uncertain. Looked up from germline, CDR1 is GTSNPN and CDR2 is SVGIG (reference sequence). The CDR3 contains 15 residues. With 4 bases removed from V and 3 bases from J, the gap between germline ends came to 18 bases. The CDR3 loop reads CAWTLDGGIDYGYTF. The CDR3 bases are TGTGCCTGGACTCTGGACGGCGGGATCGACTATGGCTACACCTTC.

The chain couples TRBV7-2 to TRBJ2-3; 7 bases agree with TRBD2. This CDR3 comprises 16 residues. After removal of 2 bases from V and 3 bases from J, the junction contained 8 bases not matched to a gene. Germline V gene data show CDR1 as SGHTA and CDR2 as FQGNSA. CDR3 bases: TGTGCCAGCAGCTTAAGAAGCGGGGTTGATACAGATACGCAGTATTTT. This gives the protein CASSLRSGVDTDTQYF. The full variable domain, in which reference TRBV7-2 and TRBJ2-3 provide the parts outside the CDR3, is GAGVSQSPSNKVTEKGKDVELRCDPISGHTALYWYRQSLGQGLEFLIYFQGNSAPDKSGLPSDRFSAERTGGSVSTLTIQRTQQEDSAVYLCASSLRSGVDTDTQYFGPGTRLTVL.

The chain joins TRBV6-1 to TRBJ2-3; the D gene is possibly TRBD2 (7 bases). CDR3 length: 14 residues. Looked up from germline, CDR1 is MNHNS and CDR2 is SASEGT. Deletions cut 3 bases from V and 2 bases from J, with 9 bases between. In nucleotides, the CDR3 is TGTGCCAGCAGTGAGGGGGGGCCCACAGATACGCAGTATTTT. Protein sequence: CASSEGGPTDTQYF.

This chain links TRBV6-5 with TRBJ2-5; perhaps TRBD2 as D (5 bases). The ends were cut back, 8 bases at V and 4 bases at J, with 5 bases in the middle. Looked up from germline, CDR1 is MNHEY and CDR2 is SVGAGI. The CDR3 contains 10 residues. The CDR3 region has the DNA TGTGCCAGCGGGAGAGAGACCCAGTACTTC. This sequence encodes CASGRETQYF.

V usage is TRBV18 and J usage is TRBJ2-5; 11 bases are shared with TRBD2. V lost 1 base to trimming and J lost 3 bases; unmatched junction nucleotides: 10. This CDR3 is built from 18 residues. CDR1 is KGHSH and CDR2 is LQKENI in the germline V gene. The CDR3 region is CASSPLAGGPGSKETQYF. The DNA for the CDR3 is TGTGCCAGCTCACCACTAGCGGGGGGGCCGGGATCGAAAGAGACCCAGTACTTC.

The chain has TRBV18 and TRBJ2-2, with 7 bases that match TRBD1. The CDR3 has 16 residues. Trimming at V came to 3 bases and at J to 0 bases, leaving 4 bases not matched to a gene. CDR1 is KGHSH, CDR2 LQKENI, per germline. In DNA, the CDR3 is TGTGCCAGCTCACCCACACAGGGGACGAACACCGGGGAGCTGTTTTTT. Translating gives CASSPTQGTNTGELFF.

CDR3 bases: TGTGCCAGCAGCATCGGGACAGCCTCCTACGAGCAGTACTTC. It translates to CASSIGTASYEQYF. The chain has TRBV9 and TRBJ2-7; 7 bases agree with TRBD1. The CDR3 runs 14 residues. Germline V gene data show CDR1 as SGDLS and CDR2 as YYNGEE. V gave up 4 bases and J gave up 0 bases; unmatched junction bases: 4.

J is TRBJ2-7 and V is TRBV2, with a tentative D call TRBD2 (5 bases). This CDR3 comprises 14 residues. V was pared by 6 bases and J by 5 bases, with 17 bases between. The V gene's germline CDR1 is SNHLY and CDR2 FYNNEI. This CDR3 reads CASRRSGLIHEQYF. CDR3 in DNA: TGTGCCAGCAGGCGGAGCGGCCTTATCCACGAGCAGTACTTC.